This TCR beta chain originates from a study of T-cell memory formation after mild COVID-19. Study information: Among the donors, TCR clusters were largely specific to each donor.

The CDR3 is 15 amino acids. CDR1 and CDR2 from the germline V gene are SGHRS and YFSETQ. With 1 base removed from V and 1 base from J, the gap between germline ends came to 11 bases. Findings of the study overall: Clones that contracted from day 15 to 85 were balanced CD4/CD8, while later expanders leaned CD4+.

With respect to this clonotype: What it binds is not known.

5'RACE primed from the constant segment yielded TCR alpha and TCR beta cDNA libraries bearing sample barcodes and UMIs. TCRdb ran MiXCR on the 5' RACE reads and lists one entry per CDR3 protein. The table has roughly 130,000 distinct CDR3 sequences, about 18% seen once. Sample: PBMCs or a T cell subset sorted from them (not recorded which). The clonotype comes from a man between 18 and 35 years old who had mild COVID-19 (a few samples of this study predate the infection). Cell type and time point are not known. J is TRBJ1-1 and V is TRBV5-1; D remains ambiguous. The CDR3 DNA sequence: TGCGCCAGCAGCTTGTTGTTTGGCCAGAACACTGAAGCTTTCTTT. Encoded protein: CASSLLFGQNTEAFF.